Listed below are T cell receptor beta chains from one sample, sequenced in a study of blood T cells in healthy people across ages. TCRdb re-called the 5' RACE reads with MiXCR, one entry per CDR3 protein. The table lists 700,000 or so distinct CDR3 sequences, around two fifths of them singletons, with around 30% in the top ten. Sequencing input: blood. The receptors were gathered from an older man in good health. The CDR3 runs from the conserved cysteine through the conserved F or W. A D gene is named only where the DNA matches it firmly. Clone size is shown for a subset of rows, as once, few, many or a class of expanded clone.

clone_size	v_call	j_call	d_call	cdr3_aa	cdr3_nt
.	TRBV6-1	TRBJ2-3	.	CASDRGDGTDTQYF	TGTGCCAGCGACCGAGGAGACGGCACAGATACGCAGTATTTT
.	TRBV7-2	TRBJ1-5	.	CASSLAGRGTHQPQHF	TGTGCCAGCAGCTTAGCGGGCCGGGGGACTCATCAGCCCCAGCATTTT
.	TRBV29-1	TRBJ2-5	.	CSVVWGQETQYF	TGCAGCGTTGTTTGGGGGCAAGAGACCCAGTACTTC
many	TRBV7-9	TRBJ2-5	TRBD2	CASSLLAGGTQETQYF	TGTGCCAGCAGCTTATTAGCGGGGGGGACCCAAGAGACCCAGTACTTC
few	TRBV20-1	TRBJ1-1	.	CTTWVQRAFF	TGCACTACCTGGGTCCAGCGAGCTTTCTTT
few	TRBV27	TRBJ2-1	TRBD2	CASTKGAVAGSVDEQFF	TGTGCCAGCACCAAAGGGGCTGTAGCGGGATCCGTCGATGAGCAGTTCTTC
few	TRBV6-5	TRBJ2-4	.	CASSYSPTGSNIQYF	TGTGCCAGCAGTTACTCACCCACGGGGTCTAACATTCAGTACTTC
few	TRBV11-2	TRBJ1-1	.	CASSLVYNTEAFF	TGTGCCAGCAGCTTAGTTTATAACACTGAAGCTTTCTTT
.	TRBV30	TRBJ2-7	TRBD2	CAWRPGLAGTYEQYF	TGTGCCTGGAGACCGGGACTAGCGGGGACTTACGAGCAGTACTTC
.	TRBV7-2	TRBJ2-2	.	CASSFNRGNGELFF	TGTGCCAGCAGCTTCAACCGGGGGAACGGGGAGCTGTTTTTT
.	TRBV12-3/TRBV12-4	TRBJ2-7	TRBD1	CASSFGGQGAYEQYF	TGTGCCAGCAGTTTTGGAGGACAGGGGGCCTACGAGCAGTACTTC
.	TRBV4-3	TRBJ2-1	.	CASSQTTTGQQFF	TGCGCCAGCAGCCAAACGACGACTGGGCAGCAGTTCTTC
.	TRBV10-1	TRBJ2-1	.	CASSERGEVTGEQFF	TGCGCCAGCAGTGAGAGGGGGGAGGTCACGGGTGAGCAGTTCTTC
few	TRBV6-2/TRBV6-3	TRBJ2-1	TRBD1	CASSLDRGGYNEQFF	TGTGCCAGCAGTTTAGACAGGGGAGGTTACAATGAGCAGTTCTTC
few	TRBV5-6	TRBJ2-3	.	CASSLGPVADTRYF	TGTGCCAGCAGCTTGGGTCCCGTGGCAGATACGCGGTATTTT
.	TRBV5-1	TRBJ2-7	TRBD2	CASSSRSGNYEQYF	TGCGCCAGCAGCAGCAGAAGCGGGAACTACGAGCAGTACTTC
.	TRBV7-2	TRBJ1-5	.	CASSLVARQPSNQPQHF	TGTGCCAGCAGCTTAGTAGCTAGGCAGCCTAGCAATCAGCCCCAGCATTTT
.	TRBV6-2/TRBV6-3	TRBJ2-1	TRBD2	CASRKSTSGNEQFF	TGTGCCAGCAGGAAATCGACTAGCGGAAATGAGCAGTTCTTC
.	TRBV6-2/TRBV6-3	TRBJ1-2	.	CASSYAGARRSGYTF	TGTGCCAGCAGTTATGCAGGGGCAAGGCGCAGCGGCTACACCTTC
.	TRBV6-2/TRBV6-3	TRBJ1-2	.	CASSYGVQESYGYTF	TGTGCCAGCAGTTACGGGGTTCAGGAATCCTATGGCTACACCTTC
few	TRBV20-1	TRBJ2-7	.	CSANIIGRTYEQYF	TGCAGTGCTAATATTATAGGCCGTACCTACGAGCAGTACTTC
few	TRBV27	TRBJ1-6	.	CASSLGLDSSTSPLHF	TGTGCCAGCAGTCTAGGGTTGGACAGTAGCACTTCACCCCTCCACTTT
.	TRBV4-2	TRBJ1-5	.	CASSQVAVDSNQPQHF	TGTGCCAGCAGCCAAGTGGCGGTGGATAGTAATCAGCCCCAGCATTTT
few	TRBV7-6	TRBJ2-5	.	CASSPPVGLQETQYF	TGTGCCAGCAGCCCCCCCGTGGGCCTTCAAGAGACCCAGTACTTC
once	TRBV20-1	TRBJ2-3	TRBD2	CSARDYRGYEREVTDTQYF	TGCAGTGCTAGAGATTACAGGGGATATGAGCGGGAGGTCACAGATACGCAGTATTTT
.	TRBV7-2	TRBJ1-3	.	CASSSGTRNTIYF	TGTGCCAGCAGTTCCGGGACCCGAAACACCATATATTTT
few	TRBV20-1	TRBJ2-5	TRBD1	CSAAPGTGGLETQYF	TGCAGTGCTGCCCCCGGGACAGGGGGCTTGGAGACCCAGTACTTC
few	TRBV5-1	TRBJ2-7	.	CASSGTGSAYEQYF	TGCGCCAGCAGCGGGACCGGGAGCGCCTACGAGCAGTACTTC
few	TRBV20-1	TRBJ2-7	.	CSASGTYEQYF	TGCAGTGCTAGTGGGACCTACGAGCAGTACTTC
.	TRBV20-1	TRBJ2-7	TRBD2	CSAKLAGRRFYEQYF	TGCAGTGCTAAACTAGCGGGGAGAAGGTTTTACGAGCAGTACTTC
.	TRBV6-2/TRBV6-3	TRBJ2-7	.	CASSYEEYGSNEQYF	TGTGCCAGCAGTTACGAGGAGTACGGTTCCAATGAGCAGTACTTC
few	TRBV14	TRBJ2-5	.	CASSQDRAFGETQYF	TGTGCCAGCAGCCAAGATCGAGCATTTGGAGAGACCCAGTACTTC
.	TRBV12-3/TRBV12-4	TRBJ2-1	TRBD2	CASSPRLAGGPDEQFF	TGTGCCAGCAGTCCACGACTAGCGGGAGGGCCGGATGAGCAGTTCTTC
.	TRBV4-3	TRBJ2-6	.	CASSKGGGANVLTF	TGCGCCAGCAGTAAGGGTGGCGGGGCCAACGTCCTGACTTTC
few	TRBV2	TRBJ1-2	.	CASSPYEGYTF	TGTGCCAGCAGTCCTTATGAGGGCTACACCTTC
.	TRBV9	TRBJ2-1	.	CASSPQAGTAYEQFF	TGTGCCAGCAGCCCCCAGGCCGGGACGGCCTACGAGCAGTTCTTC